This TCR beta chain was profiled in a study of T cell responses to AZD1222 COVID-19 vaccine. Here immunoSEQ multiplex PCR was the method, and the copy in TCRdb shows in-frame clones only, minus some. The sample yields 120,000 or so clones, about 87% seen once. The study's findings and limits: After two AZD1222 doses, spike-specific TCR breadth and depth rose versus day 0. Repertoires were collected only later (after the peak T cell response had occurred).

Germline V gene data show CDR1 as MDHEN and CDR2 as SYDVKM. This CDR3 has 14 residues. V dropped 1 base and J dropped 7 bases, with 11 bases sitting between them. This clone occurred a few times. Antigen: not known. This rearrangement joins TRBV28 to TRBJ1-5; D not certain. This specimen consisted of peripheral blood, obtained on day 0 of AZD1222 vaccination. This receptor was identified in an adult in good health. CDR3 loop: CASSLSGSWQPQHF. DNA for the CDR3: TGTGCCAGCAGTTTATCAGGTAGTTGGCAGCCCCAGCATTTT.